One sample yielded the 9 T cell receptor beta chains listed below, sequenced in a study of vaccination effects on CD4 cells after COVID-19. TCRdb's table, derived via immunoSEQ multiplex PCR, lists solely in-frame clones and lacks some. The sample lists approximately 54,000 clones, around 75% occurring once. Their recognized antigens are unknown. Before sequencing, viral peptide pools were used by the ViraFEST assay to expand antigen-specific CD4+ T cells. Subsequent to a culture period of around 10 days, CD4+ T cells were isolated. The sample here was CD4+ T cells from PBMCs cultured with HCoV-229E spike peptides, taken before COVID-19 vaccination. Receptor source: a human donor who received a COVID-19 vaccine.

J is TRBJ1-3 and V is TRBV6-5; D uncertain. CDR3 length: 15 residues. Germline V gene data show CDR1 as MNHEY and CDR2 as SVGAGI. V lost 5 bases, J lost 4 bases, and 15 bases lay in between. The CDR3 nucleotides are TGTGCCAGCAGTACCCGGGTGGGAAAGGGAAACACCATATATTTT. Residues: CASSTRVGKGNTIYF.

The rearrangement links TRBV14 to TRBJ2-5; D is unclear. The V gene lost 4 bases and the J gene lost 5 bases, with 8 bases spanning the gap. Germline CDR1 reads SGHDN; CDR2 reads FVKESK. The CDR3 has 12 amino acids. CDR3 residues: CASSPTRETQYF. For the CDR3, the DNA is TGTGCCAGCAGCCCGACTCGGGAGACCCAGTACTTC.

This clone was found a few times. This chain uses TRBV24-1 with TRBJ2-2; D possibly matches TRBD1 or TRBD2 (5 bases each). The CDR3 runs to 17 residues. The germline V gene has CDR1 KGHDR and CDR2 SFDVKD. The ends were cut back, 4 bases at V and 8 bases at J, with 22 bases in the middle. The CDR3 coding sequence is TGTGCCACCAGTGACCCGTCCGGGGCCCCGGGTGGAGGGGAGCTGTTTTTT. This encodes CATSDPSGAPGGGELFF.

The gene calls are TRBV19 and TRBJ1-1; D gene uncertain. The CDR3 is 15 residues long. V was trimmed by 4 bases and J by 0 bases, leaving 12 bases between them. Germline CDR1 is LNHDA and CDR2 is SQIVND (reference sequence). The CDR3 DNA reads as TGTGCCAGTAGTAGAGGAAGAGGGCTGAACACTGAAGCTTTCTTT. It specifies CASSRGRGLNTEAFF. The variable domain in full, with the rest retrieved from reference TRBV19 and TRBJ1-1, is DGGITQSPKYLFRKEGQNVTLSCEQNLNHDAMYWYRQDPGQGLRLIYYSQIVNDFQKGDIAEGYSVSREKKESFPLTVTSAQKNPTAFYLCASSRGRGLNTEAFFGQGTRLTVV.

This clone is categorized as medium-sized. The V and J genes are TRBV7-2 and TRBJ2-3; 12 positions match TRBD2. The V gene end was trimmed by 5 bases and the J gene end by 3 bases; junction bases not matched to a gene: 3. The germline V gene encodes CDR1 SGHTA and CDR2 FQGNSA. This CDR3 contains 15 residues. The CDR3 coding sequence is TGTGCCAGCAGCAGGACTAGCGGGGAGACAGATACGCAGTATTTT. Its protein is CASSRTSGETDTQYF.

CDR3 sequence: CASSFDRAVDNEQFF. CDR3 DNA: TGTGCCAGCAGCTTCGACAGAGCAGTGGACAATGAGCAGTTCTTC. The chain recombines TRBV7-3 with TRBJ2-1, with D possibly TRBD1 on 5 matching bases. Germline-derived CDR1 and CDR2 are SGHTA and FQGTGA. The CDR3 is made up of 15 amino acids. V dropped 3 bases and J dropped 5 bases, with 14 bases sitting between them.

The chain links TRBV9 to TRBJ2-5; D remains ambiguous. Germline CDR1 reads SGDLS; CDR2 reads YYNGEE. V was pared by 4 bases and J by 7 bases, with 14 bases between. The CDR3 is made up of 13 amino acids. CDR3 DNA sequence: TGTGCCAGCAGCCCCGTGGCCTCTCGGACCCAGTACTTC. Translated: CASSPVASRTQYF.

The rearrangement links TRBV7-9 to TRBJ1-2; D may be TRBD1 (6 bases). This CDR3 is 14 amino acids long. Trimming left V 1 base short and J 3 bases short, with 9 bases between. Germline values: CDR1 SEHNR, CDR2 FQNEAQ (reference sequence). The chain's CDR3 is CASSLEAGDYGYTF. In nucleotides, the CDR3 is TGTGCCAGCAGCTTAGAGGCAGGGGACTATGGCTACACCTTC.

CDR3 region: CASSGKLWGEAFF. As DNA, the CDR3 is TGTGCCAGCAGCGGGAAGTTATGGGGTGAAGCTTTCTTT. The chain uses TRBV9 and TRBJ1-1; D not resolved. The germline V and J ends were trimmed by 3 bases and 7 bases, with 13 bases remaining between them. CDR1 and CDR2 from the germline V gene are SGDLS and YYNGEE. The CDR3 sequence is 13 residues long. The entire variable domain, with the rest obtained from reference TRBV9 and TRBJ1-1, is as follows: DSGVTQTPKHLITATGQRVTLRCSPRSGDLSVYWYQQSLDQGLQFLIQYYNGEERAKGNILERFSAQQFPDLHSELNLSSLELGDSALYFCASSGKLWGEAFFGQGTRLTVV.